One sample yielded the 16 T cell receptor beta chains listed below, sequenced in a study of quantifying T cell responses using KT2 cells. In the study overall: cDNA was made from DNase-treated RNA using alpha and beta constant primers.

An oligo carrying a UMI was ligated to the cDNA 3' end. First-round PCR used 3 to 4 cycles and beta primers RC1.1 and RC1.2 covering TRBC1 and TRBC2. A single record per CDR3 protein comes from TCRdb applying MiXCR to the UMI-ligation and nested PCR reads. The repertoire includes around 56,000 distinct CDR3 sequences, 12% of them detected once, and 9.4% sits in the top ten. Sequences were obtained from PBMCs spiked with cells of the T cell clone KT2. Source of these receptors: a human donor.

In this sample, this clonotype turned up a few times. The chain uses TRBV7-8 and TRBJ2-5, with TRBD2 identical over 7 bases. Germline CDR1 and CDR2: SGHVS and FQNEAQ. The CDR3 extends over 14 amino acids. J was trimmed by 0 bases and V by 7 bases; bases with no gene match: 5. CDR3: CASTPLAYQETQYF. The CDR3 DNA sequence: TGTGCCAGCACCCCACTAGCGTACCAAGAGACCCAGTACTTC.

This clonotype has only a few counts. V and J are TRBV12-3 or TRBV12-4 and TRBJ1-2, with TRBD1 matching over 7 bases. CDR3 length equals 14 residues. The ends lost 7 bases at V and 2 bases at J; junction bases unmatched: 7. The CDR3 DNA follows: TGTGCCAGCATAAACAGGGGCGGGAACTATGGCTACACCTTC. This translates into CASINRGGNYGYTF.

This clonotype was observed a handful of times. The chain recombines TRBV2 with TRBJ1-5; D unclear. Between the trimmed V and J ends, which lost 2 bases and 0 bases, there was a span of 5 bases. CDR3 length: 14 amino acids. In germline, CDR1 is SNHLY, CDR2 FYNNEI. The chain's CDR3 is CASSETYSNQPQHF. CDR3 nucleotides: TGTGCCAGCAGTGAAACTTATAGCAATCAGCCCCAGCATTTT.

At least ten counts were recorded for this clonotype. This sequence joins TRBV20-1 and TRBJ2-3; D unresolved. The CDR3 has 11 amino acids. The V gene's germline CDR1 is DFQATT and CDR2 SNEGSKA (reference sequence). Trimming removed 2 bases from V and 2 bases from J, with 2 bases in between. The CDR3: CSARITDTQYF. The CDR3 nucleotides read TGCAGTGCTAGAATCACAGATACGCAGTATTTT.

This clonotype was seen many times. This rearrangement joins TRBV6-4 to TRBJ1-5; D unresolved. CDR1 is MRHNA, CDR2 SNTAGT, per germline. Trimming took off 5 bases at V and 3 bases at J, with 11 bases between the two ends. The CDR3 spans 14 residues. As DNA, the CDR3 is TGTGCCAGCAGTCAGGACGGGAACAATCAGCCCCAGCATTTT. Protein sequence: CASSQDGNNQPQHF.

This clonotype appeared many times. The rearrangement uses TRBV3-1 and TRBJ2-7; no clear D gene. V gave up 0 bases and J gave up 0 bases, with 9 bases separating them. CDR1 is LGHDT and CDR2 is YNNKEL in the germline V gene (reference sequence). The CDR3 has 15 amino acids. The CDR3 DNA reads as TGTGCCAGCAGCCAAGATAGGGTCCGCTCCTACGAGCAGTACTTC. This encodes CASSQDRVRSYEQYF.

This clonotype has at least ten counts. The CDR3 reads CAISGTGQLNTEAFF. Written as DNA, the CDR3 is TGTGCCATCAGCGGGACGGGACAGCTGAACACTGAAGCTTTCTTT. The chain is built from TRBV10-3 and TRBJ1-1, with 7 bases that match TRBD1. The CDR3 is made up of 15 amino acids. The trim removed 6 bases at V and 0 bases at J, leaving 7 bases unmatched. Germline V gene sequence: CDR1 ENHRY, CDR2 SYGVKD.

In nucleotides, the CDR3 is TGCGCCACCTCTAGCGGGAACTCCTACGAGCAGTACTTC. It encodes CATSSGNSYEQYF. The chain carries TRBV10-2 and TRBJ2-7; 9 bases match TRBD2. V gave up 10 bases and J gave up 0 bases; unmatched junction bases: 4. The CDR3 contains 13 residues. Germline V gene lookup returns CDR1 WSHSY and CDR2 SAAADI.

This clonotype turned up a few times. CDR3 residues: CASSPGLNYGYTF. CDR3 in DNA: TGTGCCAGCAGCCCGGGACTTAACTATGGCTACACCTTC. The chain uses TRBV27 and TRBJ1-2; TRBD1 might be the D (5 bases). Trimming stripped 6 bases from V and 1 base from J, with 9 bases between. From germline, CDR1 is MNHEY and CDR2 SMNVEV (reference sequence). This CDR3 comprises 13 residues.

The chain employs TRBV18 and TRBJ2-5, with 8 bases matching TRBD1. There are 15 residues in the CDR3. V was clipped by 4 bases and J by 4 bases; unmatched bases: 8. Germline CDR1 KGHSH, CDR2 LQKENI. The CDR3 sequence: CASSRTLQGGETQYF. For the CDR3, the DNA is TGTGCCAGCTCACGAACTCTACAGGGGGGAGAGACCCAGTACTTC.

In its sample, this clonotype was seen a few times. CDR3 in DNA: TGTGCCAGCAGTTACCTCGACAGGGGGAAAAGCACTGAAGCTTTCTTT. This encodes CASSYLDRGKSTEAFF. The V and J genes are TRBV6-6 and TRBJ1-1; TRBD1 agrees at 9 bases. The CDR3 is 16 residues long. CDR1 and CDR2 (germline): MNHNY, SVGAGI (reference sequence). The junction had 8 bases not matched to a gene; V was cut back by 2 bases and J by 4 bases.

Comment on this clonotype: One base away lies a much larger clone, so this may be a sequencing read error. The chain joins TRBV27 to TRBJ1-5; D gene uncertain. Germline V gene data show CDR1 as MNHEY and CDR2 as SMNVEV (reference sequence). CDR3 length: 13 amino acids. CDR3 in amino acids: CASSLGKNQPQNF. The CDR3 coding sequence is TGTGCCAGCAGTTTAGGCAAGAATCAGCCCCAGAATTTT.

J is TRBJ1-1 and V is TRBV18, with no clear D. The CDR3 totals 14 residues. Germline V lookup: CDR1 KGHSH, CDR2 LQKENI. V was pared by 4 bases and J by 4 bases, with 13 bases between. CDR3 amino acids: CASSREREGTEAFF. CDR3 in DNA: TGTGCCAGCTCACGGGAAAGGGAAGGCACTGAAGCTTTCTTT. The variable domain in full, with the rest retrieved from reference TRBV18 and TRBJ1-1, is NAGVMQNPRHLVRRRGQEARLRCSPMKGHSHVYWYRQLPEEGLKFMVYLQKENIIDESGMPKERFSAEFPKEGPSILRIQQVVRGDSAAYFCASSREREGTEAFFGQGTRLTVV.

This clonotype appeared many times. The genes are TRBV2 and TRBJ2-7, with D tentatively TRBD1 or TRBD2 (6 bases each). Looked up from germline, CDR1 is SNHLY and CDR2 is FYNNEI. V was trimmed by 3 bases and J by 6 bases, leaving 12 bases between them. This CDR3 has 13 amino acids. DNA for the CDR3: TGTGCCAGCAGTGATCTAGAGGGGGGCGAGCAGTACTTC. It is translated as CASSDLEGGEQYF.

This clonotype appeared many times. The chain joins TRBV7-7 to TRBJ2-1, with 7 bases that match TRBD2. The germline V gene has CDR1 SSHAT and CDR2 FNYEAQ (reference sequence). The CDR3 contains 13 residues. With 4 bases clipped from V and 9 bases from J, the junction kept 6 bases outside the gene matches. The DNA for the CDR3 is TGTGCCAGCAGCTGGGGGGGGGACGGTGAGCAGTTCTTC. Translation gives CASSWGGDGEQFF.

The chain links TRBV5-1 to TRBJ2-7, with D possibly being TRBD1 (5 bases). Trimming took 5 bases from V and 0 from J, leaving 15 bases between them. Germline CDR1 SGHRS, CDR2 YFSETQ. This CDR3 region has 15 residues. CDR3 loop: CASRNLSGASYEQYF. The CDR3 region has the DNA TGCGCCAGCAGGAATTTAAGTGGGGCCTCCTACGAGCAGTACTTC.